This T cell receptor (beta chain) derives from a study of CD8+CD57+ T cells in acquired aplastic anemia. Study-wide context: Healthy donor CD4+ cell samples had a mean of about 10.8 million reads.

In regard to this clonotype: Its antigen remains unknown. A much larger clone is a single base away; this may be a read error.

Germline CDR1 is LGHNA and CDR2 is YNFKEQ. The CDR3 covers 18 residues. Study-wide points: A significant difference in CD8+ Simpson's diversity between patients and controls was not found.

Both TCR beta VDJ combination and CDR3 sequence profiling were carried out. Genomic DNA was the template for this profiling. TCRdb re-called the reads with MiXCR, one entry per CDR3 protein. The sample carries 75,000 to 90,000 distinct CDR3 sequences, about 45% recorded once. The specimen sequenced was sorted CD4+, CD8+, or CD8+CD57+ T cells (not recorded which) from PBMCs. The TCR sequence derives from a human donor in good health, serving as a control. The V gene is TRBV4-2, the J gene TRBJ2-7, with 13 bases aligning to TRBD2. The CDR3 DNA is TGTGCCGGCAGCCAAGAACAGACTAGCGGGGGGAACACCTACGAGCAGTACTTC. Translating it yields CAGSQEQTSGGNTYEQYF.